The entry below describes one T cell receptor beta chain. The antigen it binds to is not known. No base qualities exist here, and no much larger clone lies one base off it. The library came from the immunoSEQ multiplex PCR assay. A mixture of 60 forward primers for TCR Vbeta segments and 13 reverse primers for TCR Jbeta segments was used in the multiplex PCR. A multiplex PCR assay on genomic DNA amplified the CDR3 region of rearranged TCR beta genes. On the Illumina HiSeq System, the amplified TCR beta libraries were sequenced as 87-base-pair reads. As for the authors' bioinformatics: In a later analysis, about 80 million unique TCR beta chains were counted across the approximately 670 repertoires, and roughly 10 million of these chains were shared by at least two donors. Raw reads were error-corrected and collapsed into unique sequences with a nearest-neighbor algorithm that merged closely related sequences to remove PCR and sequencing errors. To assign V, D and J gene segments, CDR3 sequences were aligned to IMGT reference sequences. Each retained sequence needed at least a six-nucleotide match to both a V gene segment and a J gene segment. A rearrangement counted as productive if the CDR3 had no stop codons and remained in frame with V and J, and every other rearrangement counted as non-productive. CDR3 was defined by IMGT convention, running from the second conserved V-encoded cysteine to the conserved J-encoded phenylalanine. The earlier analysis of 587 of the donors excluded sequences that lacked an unambiguous match to a single V gene segment. In an earlier analysis of some 590 of the donors, a V segment was called functional when productive rearrangements were above 56.7%, and segregating when the standard deviation between donors exceeded 5%. A statistical classification framework was built to diagnose cytomegalovirus status from the catalog of TCR beta chain sequences. In a later analysis, TCR nucleotide sequences were compared against IMGT/GENE-DB human TR gene sequences so that V and J genes could be assigned. Using the TCRdist pipeline, a later analysis assigned CDR3 sequences along with most-parsimonious VDJ recombination scenarios. In a later analysis, each TCR beta chain was defined by its CDR3 amino acid sequence together with its V-gene family, and reads without a unique V-gene family were excluded. As a way to deal with suspected cross-contamination and a sequencing artifact, a later analysis dropped nearly 600 nucleotide sequences that were highly shared and had low generation probability. In a later analysis, a clonal expansion index for each public chain was calculated from normalized within-repertoire ranks of inferred template counts. Generation probabilities in a later analysis came from a VDJ recombination model fitted to out-of-frame rearrangements, and those results were checked against IGoR. In a later analysis, TCR-TCR, TCR-HLA and TCR-CMV co-occurrence was scored with hypergeometric tests, and a repertoire-size bias correction was applied to TCR pairs. In a later analysis, false discovery rates were estimated by permuting HLA or CMV assignments 20 times. In a later analysis, co-occurring TCRs were grouped using DBSCAN, and TCRdist sequence similarity was added for clustering within HLA-allele-positive subsets. Repertoires with fewer than 30,000 or more than 120,000 public chains were left out of co-occurrence clustering, as were five repertoires with anomalous nucleotide sharing. The immuneACCESS repertoire file appears here via TCRdb, limited to in-frame rearrangements. These files lack a portion of the clones; in checked studies, under half of the deficit traces to unresolved V genes, and the cause of the others is not known. That table supplies the V and J calls and clone size; D and trimming were determined from the DNA. The sample has tens of thousands of clones on record, around 75% of them singletons. Less than 25% of the sample rests with the top ten.

This specimen comes from a study of cytomegalovirus exposure and HLA in healthy donors (dated by TCRdb to the late 2010s). A note on the overall study: According to an earlier analysis of 550 to 750 of the donors, some 180 million T cells yielded 90 million to 140 million unique TCR beta sequences and approximately 280 Gb of sequence data. A later analysis re-analyzed previously published TCR beta repertoires from 500 to 700 donors and added high-resolution HLA genotyping to study TCR occurrence patterns. A later genetic analysis took genome-wide SNP genotypes for about three fifths of the roughly 670 donors and used that subset as a discovery cohort. The study was designed to test whether signatures of past pathogen exposure could be identified by cataloging public T cell receptors. The number of donors typed differed by locus, with roughly 620-630 for A, B, C, DRB1 and DQB1, 522 for DQA1, approximately 570 for DPA1, and some 440 for DPB1. Rather than drawing on any new phenotypic data, the later analysis identified candidate immune exposures from TCR beta sequences and the way those sequences occurred across donors. Among some 410 genotyped donors of the cohort, an average of roughly 240,000 unique TCR beta nucleotide sequences were sequenced per donor, around 20% of them non-productive. HLA typing included class I and class II loci at four-digit resolution. Donor age, sex, ethnicity and CMV serostatus were compiled alongside the repertoire data. The study profiled the T cell repertoires of fewer than 850 subjects by immunosequencing and related them to cytomegalovirus serostatus. An early release covering 550 to 700 HLA-typed donors comprised approximately 290 gigabases of sequencing data and about 90 million unique TCR sequences. Of the roughly 400 genotyped donors, less than 90% were placed in the genetic ancestry cluster associated with self-reported Caucasian donors. In addition to the first cohort of around 670 subjects, a separate validation cohort of approximately 110 different subjects was used. In an earlier analysis of roughly 540 of the donors, high-throughput TCR beta sequencing was used to judge whether each TCR beta V gene segment behaved as functional or pseudogenic. Because of strong linkage in the cohort, roughly five DR-DQ haplotypes were treated as single units for association and clustering. All discovery cohort repertoires had been generated using a single sequencing platform. To predict cytomegalovirus infection status, the study combined high-throughput TCR immunosequencing, statistical association of individual TCRs with disease status, and machine learning. What the research found in general, with its limitations: Compared with the approximately 600-donor mean, donors in an Asian-associated ancestry cluster had fewer N-insertions in productive TCRs, according to a later genetic analysis. Because HLA typing was missing for some donors at each locus, association tests included only the typed subset. An association between a missense DCLRE1C variant and V-gene and J-gene trimming of TCR beta chains was found in a later genetic analysis and replicated in an independent cohort. Because counts were too low, about 18 rarely observed V segments, including chromosome 9 orphons, were left out of the earlier analysis of over 550 of the donors. In the study, approximately 160 TCR beta chains were listed as associated with cytomegalovirus. At a false discovery rate of 0.05, a later analysis linked about 17,000 TCR beta sequences to specific HLA alleles. An earlier analysis of around 500 of the donors showed that most TCR beta V segments appeared in productive rearrangements either about 87% or about 30% of the time, which broadly matched IMGT annotations. This cohort had only TCR beta chains sequenced, and the lack of alpha or paired-chain data limited which features could be detected. A further reported finding was that TCR beta sequences accurately predicted the HLA-A and HLA-B alleles for most subjects in the first cohort. According to a later analysis, parvovirus B19, influenza, CMV and Epstein-Barr virus appeared linked to several top co-occurrence clusters. Correlated functional status among segregating V segments might be attributable to linkage disequilibrium, but an unknown experimental factor could not be ruled out. A later analysis found that TCR association rates varied across HLA loci, with DRB1 alleles showing the most associated TCRs and HLA-C alleles the fewest. While some public TCRs were present in many individuals, most TCR sequences turned up only very rarely across donors. According to a later analysis, most CMV-associated TCR beta chains appeared to be HLA-restricted, and the HLA associations seemed to be driven largely by CMV exposure. In vitro tests confirmed that a few of the cytomegalovirus-associated TCR beta chains recognize cytomegalovirus antigens. A later analysis found that HLA-associated TCR beta chains were more clonally expanded and had lower generation probabilities than equally common non-associated chains. Strong co-occurrence of HLA alleles, especially DR and DQ, made assigning TCR associations to individual alleles difficult. CMV serostatus was the only immune exposure information available for the cohort. Sequencing depth was assumed to be roughly uniform across donors in the presence/absence analyses, though that assumption may not hold. Cytomegalovirus status was reported to be diagnosed by the classifier with high specificity and sensitivity in both the original and validation cohorts. A cluster of highly shared sequence variants was judged likely to be a technical artifact of the sequencing pipeline. The authors suggested that the approach could potentially be generalized to other disease states and immunological phenotypes.

The cohort consisted of hundreds of healthy bone marrow donors. At the time of sampling, every cohort member was nominally healthy, though immune exposures that went unrecorded were likely present. The donor was CMV seropositive and belonged to the group of about 290 seropositive cohort members. A peripheral blood sample was provided by each donor, and peripheral blood mononuclear cells were used for TCR beta sequencing. The Qiagen DNeasy Blood Extraction Kit was used to extract genomic DNA from the blood cell samples. Sequencing was done on a sample of PBMCs. This sequence originates from a woman aged 40 to 55 in good health and CMV-seropositive.

The CDR3 amino acid sequence is: CASSLVDQPQHF. The DNA sequence is given as TGTGCCAGCAGCTTGGTCGATCAGCCCCAGCATTTT. The V gene is TRBV5-8 and the J gene is TRBJ1-5; the D gene cannot be named for sure. V is pared back by 0 bases and J by 5 bases, with 3 bases lying between the germline termini. CDR3 length: 12 amino acids, cysteine to phenylalanine. Only CDR3 DNA remains: 36 bases, in frame from the first base. The germline V gene sets CDR1 to SGHTS and CDR2 to YDEGEE.